This T cell receptor beta chain was obtained from a study of shared clonotypes between healthy human individuals. The study, taken as a whole, reports: Non-shared clonotypes were found to have lower generation probabilities than the clonotypes that were shared by all four of the sorted-subset donors. Naive subsets generally had larger estimated richness than memory subsets.

CD45RO-negative, CCR7-selected cells formed the naive CD8 fraction, which excluded terminally differentiated effector memory CD45RA+ cells. The CDR3 totals 14 residues. V was shortened by 3 bases and J by 5 bases, with 14 bases between the two germline ends. Germline V lookup: CDR1 SGDLS, CDR2 YYNGEE. Concerning this clone itself: Its target is unknown.

Using about 220 ng DNA, around 30,000 T cell genomes, the sorted-subset replicate PCRs were run. Per the original data handling: There were no quality scores in the junction-only immunoSEQ sequences, so filtering differed. Measured with immunoSEQ multiplex PCR; TCRdb has only the in-frame clones, and not every one. D and trimming were read from the DNA, whereas the V and J calls and clone size are those reported in that table. The data hold under 1 million clones, with approximately 96% observed a single time. This TCR was recovered from a man aged 30-40 years in good health. The rearrangement joins TRBV9 to TRBJ1-1; perhaps TRBD1 as D (5 bases). Sequencing was done on a sample of naive CD8+ T cells sorted from blood. CDR3 DNA sequence: TGTGCCAGCAGCGGTGGAGGGGCGTTGACTGAAGCTTTCTTT. Translating it yields CASSGGGALTEAFF.